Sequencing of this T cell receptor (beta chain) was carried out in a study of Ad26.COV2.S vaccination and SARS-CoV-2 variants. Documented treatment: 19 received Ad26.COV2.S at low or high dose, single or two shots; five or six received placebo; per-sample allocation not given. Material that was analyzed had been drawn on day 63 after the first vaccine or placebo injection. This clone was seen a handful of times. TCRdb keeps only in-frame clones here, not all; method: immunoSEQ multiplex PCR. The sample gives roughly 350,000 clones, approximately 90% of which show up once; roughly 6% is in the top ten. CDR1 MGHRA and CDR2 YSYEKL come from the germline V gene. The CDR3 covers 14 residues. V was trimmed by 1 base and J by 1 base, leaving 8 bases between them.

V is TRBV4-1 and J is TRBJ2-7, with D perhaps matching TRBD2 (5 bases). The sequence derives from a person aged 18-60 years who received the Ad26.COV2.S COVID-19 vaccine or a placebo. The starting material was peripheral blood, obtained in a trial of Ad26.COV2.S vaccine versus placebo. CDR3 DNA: TGCGCCAGCAGCCAAGGGGTAGCGTCCTACGAGCAGTACTTC. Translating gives CASSQGVASYEQYF.